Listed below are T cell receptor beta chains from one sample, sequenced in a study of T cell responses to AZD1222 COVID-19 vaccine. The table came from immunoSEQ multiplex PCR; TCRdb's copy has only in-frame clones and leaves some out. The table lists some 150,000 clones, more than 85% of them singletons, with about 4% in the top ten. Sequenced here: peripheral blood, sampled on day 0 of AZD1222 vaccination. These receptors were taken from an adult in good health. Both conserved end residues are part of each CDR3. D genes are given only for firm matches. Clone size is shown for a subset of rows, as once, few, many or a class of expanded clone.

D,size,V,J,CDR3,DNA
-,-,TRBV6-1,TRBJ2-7,CASSDSGLASYEQYF,TGTGCCAGCAGTGATTCGGGACTGGCAAGCTACGAGCAGTACTTC
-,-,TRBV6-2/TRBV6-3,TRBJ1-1,CASSLLISEAFF,TGTGCCAGCAGCCTTCTTATAAGTGAAGCTTTCTTT
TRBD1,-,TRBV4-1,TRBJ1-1,CASSQAPGGGEAFF,TGCGCCAGCAGCCAAGCCCCAGGGGGCGGAGAAGCTTTCTTT
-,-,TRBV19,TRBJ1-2,CASRRSQGSGYGYTF,TGTGCCAGTAGGCGAAGCCAGGGGAGTGGGTATGGCTACACCTTC
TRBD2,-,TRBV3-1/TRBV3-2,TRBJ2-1,CASSPRTRPHNEQFF,TGTGCCAGCAGCCCGCGGACTAGGCCCCACAATGAGCAGTTCTTC
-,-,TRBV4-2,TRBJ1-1,CASSQNAGLGTEAFF,TGTGCCAGCAGCCAAAACGCAGGGTTGGGCACTGAAGCTTTCTTT
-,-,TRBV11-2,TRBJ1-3,CASSLEAASSGNTIYF,TGTGCCAGCAGCTTAGAAGCGGCGAGCTCTGGAAACACCATATATTTT
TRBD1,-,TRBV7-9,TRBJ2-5,CASSLAQGTGLQETQYF,TGTGCCAGCAGCTTAGCGCAAGGGACAGGCCTCCAAGAGACCCAGTACTTC
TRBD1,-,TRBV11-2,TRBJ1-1,CASSSPDRVMNTEAFF,TGTGCCAGCAGCTCACCGGACAGGGTAATGAACACTGAAGCTTTCTTT
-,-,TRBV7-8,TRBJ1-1,CASSFGQVNTEAFF,TGTGCCAGCAGCTTCGGGCAGGTGAACACTGAAGCTTTCTTT
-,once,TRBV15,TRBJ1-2,CATSRDSRDFYGYTF,TGTGCCACCAGCAGAGACAGCCGGGATTTCTATGGCTACACCTTC
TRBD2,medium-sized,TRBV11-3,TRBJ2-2,CASSPRSSGGTGELFF,TGTGCCAGCAGCCCACGGTCTAGCGGAGGAACCGGGGAGCTGTTTTTT
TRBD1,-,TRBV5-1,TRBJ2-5,CASSLVDRARETQYF,TGCGCCAGCAGCTTGGTGGACAGGGCGAGGGAGACCCAGTACTTC
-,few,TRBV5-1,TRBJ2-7,CASRLGTDSYEQYF,TGCGCCAGCCGTTTGGGCACCGACTCCTACGAGCAGTACTTC
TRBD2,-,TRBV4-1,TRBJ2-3,CASSQGLAGTTDTQYF,TGCGCCAGCAGCCAAGGCCTAGCGGGGACCACAGATACGCAGTATTTT
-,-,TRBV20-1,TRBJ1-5,CSASPYSNQPQHF,TGCAGTGCTAGTCCGTATAGCAATCAGCCCCAGCATTTT
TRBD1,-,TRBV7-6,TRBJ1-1,CASSLIGDRGDTEAFF,TGTGCCAGCAGCTTAATAGGGGACAGGGGAGACACTGAAGCTTTCTTT
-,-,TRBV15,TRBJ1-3,CATSRDRVGNTIYF,TGTGCCACCAGCAGAGATCGGGTTGGAAACACCATATATTTT
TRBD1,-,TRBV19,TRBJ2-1,CASSNRGQSSYNEQFF,TGTGCCAGTAGTAATCGGGGACAGAGCTCCTACAATGAGCAGTTCTTC
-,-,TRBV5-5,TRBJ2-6,CASSLSGGTGANVLTF,TGTGCCAGCAGCCTGTCCGGGGGAACTGGGGCCAACGTCCTGACTTTC
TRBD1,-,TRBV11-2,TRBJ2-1,CASSFTGVKNEQFF,TGTGCCAGCAGCTTTACAGGGGTAAAAAATGAGCAGTTCTTC
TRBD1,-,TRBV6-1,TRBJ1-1,CASSEISSWTGTDEAFF,TGTGCCAGCAGTGAAATTTCTAGTTGGACAGGGACCGATGAAGCTTTCTTT
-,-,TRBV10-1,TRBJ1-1,CASSDNQGLPEAFF,TGCGCCAGCAGTGACAATCAGGGATTACCTGAAGCTTTCTTT
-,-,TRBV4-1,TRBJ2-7,CASSREVVRMAPYEQYF,TGCGCCAGCAGCCGGGAGGTGGTCAGGATGGCCCCCTACGAGCAGTACTTC
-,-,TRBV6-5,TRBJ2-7,CASSYSKGAELYEQYF,TGTGCCAGCAGTTACTCGAAAGGAGCGGAGCTCTACGAGCAGTACTTC
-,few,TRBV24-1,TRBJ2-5,CATSVGEHETQYF,TGTGCCACCAGTGTGGGAGAGCACGAGACCCAGTACTTC
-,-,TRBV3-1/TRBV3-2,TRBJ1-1,CASSRVLRNTEAFF,TGTGCCAGCAGCCGGGTGCTAAGGAACACTGAAGCTTTCTTT
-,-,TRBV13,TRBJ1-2,CASSSGLGNYGYTF,TGTGCCAGCAGCTCCGGACTGGGGAACTATGGCTACACCTTC
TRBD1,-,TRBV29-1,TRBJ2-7,CSVEEVQGAAYEQYF,TGCAGCGTTGAAGAGGTTCAGGGGGCAGCCTACGAGCAGTACTTC
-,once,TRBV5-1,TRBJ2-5,CASSLAGGQETQYF,TGCGCCAGCAGCTTGGCCGGGGGACAAGAGACCCAGTACTTC
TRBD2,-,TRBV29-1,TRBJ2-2,CSVSAGVMGSGELFF,TGCAGCGTCTCAGCGGGAGTAATGGGGTCCGGGGAGCTGTTTTTT
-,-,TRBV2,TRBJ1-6,CAEGGVGSNSPLHF,TGTGCGGAAGGGGGAGTAGGGTCCAATTCACCCCTCCACTTT
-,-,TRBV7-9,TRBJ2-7,CASSSTFTGTEEQYF,TGTGCCAGCAGCTCAACATTCACAGGGACCGAAGAGCAGTACTTC